The rows below give T cell receptor beta chains drawn from one sample of a study of cytomegalovirus exposure and HLA in healthy donors. Assay: immunoSEQ multiplex PCR; the TCRdb copy retains only in-frame clones and omits some. The sample shows roughly 38,000 clones, 85% to 95% of them seen only once. The sequencing sample was made of PBMCs. Every receptor here comes from a woman younger than 30 in good health and CMV-seronegative. Each CDR3 is given with its conserved first and last residue. Fields, in order: CDR3 protein, CDR3 DNA, V gene, clone size, J gene, D gene. The D gene is left open where the match is weak. Expanded clones get a size class; other rows say once, few or many, or leave the size out.

CDR3 protein: CASSLGQGLYQETQYF; CDR3 DNA: TGCGCCAGCAGCTTGGGCCAGGGTTTGTACCAAGAGACCCAGTACTTC; V gene: TRBV5-1; clone size: once; J gene: TRBJ2-5; D gene: NA
CDR3 protein: CASSQATWAGHSYEQYF; CDR3 DNA: TGCGCCAGCAGCCAAGCGACGTGGGCAGGCCATTCCTACGAGCAGTACTTC; V gene: TRBV4-1; clone size: NA; J gene: TRBJ2-7; D gene: NA
CDR3 protein: CAWSAGTGGEQFF; CDR3 DNA: TGTGCCTGGAGCGCCGGGACAGGGGGAGAGCAGTTCTTC; V gene: TRBV30; clone size: NA; J gene: TRBJ2-1; D gene: TRBD1
CDR3 protein: CAISDVRDRGLNEQFF; CDR3 DNA: TGTGCCATCAGTGACGTACGTGACAGGGGGTTGAATGAGCAGTTCTTC; V gene: TRBV10-3; clone size: NA; J gene: TRBJ2-1; D gene: TRBD1
CDR3 protein: CASVGTSGRYGANVLTF; CDR3 DNA: TGTGCCAGTGTGGGGACTAGCGGGAGATATGGGGCCAACGTCCTGACTTTC; V gene: TRBV2; clone size: NA; J gene: TRBJ2-6; D gene: TRBD2
CDR3 protein: CASSPITRDRGTEAFF; CDR3 DNA: TGTGCCAGCAGTCCGATAACTCGGGACAGGGGCACTGAAGCTTTCTTT; V gene: TRBV6-6; clone size: NA; J gene: TRBJ1-1; D gene: TRBD1
CDR3 protein: CASSLSDSRVAGELFF; CDR3 DNA: TGTGCCAGCAGCTTATCCGATTCGAGGGTGGCCGGGGAGCTGTTTTTT; V gene: TRBV7-8; clone size: NA; J gene: TRBJ2-2; D gene: NA
CDR3 protein: CASKGPDLMLSNEQFF; CDR3 DNA: TGTGCCAGCAAGGGGCCTGACCTGATGTTGAGCAATGAGCAGTTCTTC; V gene: TRBV27; clone size: once; J gene: TRBJ2-1; D gene: NA
CDR3 protein: CANRYLPHEQYF; CDR3 DNA: TGTGCAAACCGGTACCTACCCCACGAGCAGTACTTC; V gene: TRBV19; clone size: few; J gene: TRBJ2-7; D gene: NA
CDR3 protein: CASMLGLAGEQYF; CDR3 DNA: TGTGCCAGCATGCTGGGACTAGCAGGCGAGCAGTACTTC; V gene: TRBV2; clone size: NA; J gene: TRBJ2-7; D gene: TRBD2
CDR3 protein: CASSLALGGEQFF; CDR3 DNA: TGCGCCAGCAGCTTGGCACTCGGGGGTGAGCAGTTCTTC; V gene: TRBV5-1; clone size: once; J gene: TRBJ2-1; D gene: NA
CDR3 protein: CASSYEFPSSYNEQFF; CDR3 DNA: TGTGCCAGCAGTTATGAGTTCCCGAGCTCCTACAATGAGCAGTTCTTC; V gene: TRBV27; clone size: NA; J gene: TRBJ2-1; D gene: NA
CDR3 protein: CASRLTGGGNTEAFF; CDR3 DNA: TGTGCCAGCAGGCTGACAGGGGGCGGAAACACTGAAGCTTTCTTT; V gene: TRBV28; clone size: few; J gene: TRBJ1-1; D gene: TRBD1
CDR3 protein: CASSLFGYEQYF; CDR3 DNA: TGTGCCAGCAGTTTATTCGGGTACGAGCAGTACTTC; V gene: TRBV27; clone size: NA; J gene: TRBJ2-7; D gene: NA
CDR3 protein: CASSLAGQWLYEQYF; CDR3 DNA: TGTGCCAGCAGCTTGGCCGGACAGTGGCTCTACGAGCAGTACTTC; V gene: TRBV5-6; clone size: NA; J gene: TRBJ2-7; D gene: NA
CDR3 protein: CASSDSSETSGSTDTQYF; CDR3 DNA: TGCGCCAGCAGTGACTCTTCCGAGACTAGCGGGAGTACAGATACGCAGTATTTT; V gene: TRBV10-1; clone size: NA; J gene: TRBJ2-3; D gene: TRBD2
CDR3 protein: CASSQDQGILSPLHF; CDR3 DNA: TGCGCCAGCAGCCAAGACCAGGGTATACTCTCCCCCCTCCACTTT; V gene: TRBV4-3; clone size: NA; J gene: TRBJ1-6; D gene: NA
CDR3 protein: CASKEVLFEAFF; CDR3 DNA: TGTGCCAGCAAGGAGGTCCTCTTTGAAGCTTTCTTT; V gene: TRBV2; clone size: NA; J gene: TRBJ1-1; D gene: NA
CDR3 protein: CASSQISPHRGQTDTQYF; CDR3 DNA: TGTGCCAGCAGCCAAATCTCCCCCCACAGGGGGCAAACAGATACGCAGTATTTT; V gene: TRBV4-2; clone size: few; J gene: TRBJ2-3; D gene: TRBD1
CDR3 protein: CASRGGFADTQYF; CDR3 DNA: TGTGCCAGTCGGGGGGGCTTCGCAGATACGCAGTATTTT; V gene: TRBV27; clone size: NA; J gene: TRBJ2-3; D gene: TRBD2
CDR3 protein: CAGHGGHFQETQYF; CDR3 DNA: TGCGCCGGCCATGGGGGACATTTCCAAGAGACCCAGTACTTC; V gene: TRBV10-1; clone size: NA; J gene: TRBJ2-5; D gene: NA
CDR3 protein: CASYNPGQGAGELFF; CDR3 DNA: TGTGCTAGTTATAATCCGGGACAGGGGGCCGGGGAGCTGTTTTTT; V gene: TRBV12-5; clone size: NA; J gene: TRBJ2-2; D gene: TRBD1
CDR3 protein: CASSQDSGRGSQTQYF; CDR3 DNA: TGTGCCAGCAGCCAAGACAGCGGGAGAGGGTCGCAGACCCAGTACTTC; V gene: TRBV4-2; clone size: NA; J gene: TRBJ2-5; D gene: TRBD2
CDR3 protein: CASSFEDRVGGYTF; CDR3 DNA: TGTGCCAGCAGTTTTGAGGACAGGGTGGGCGGCTACACCTTC; V gene: TRBV28; clone size: NA; J gene: TRBJ1-2; D gene: TRBD1
CDR3 protein: CASSFTAGGGPGELFF; CDR3 DNA: TGCGCCAGCAGCTTTACAGCGGGAGGAGGGCCCGGGGAGCTGTTTTTT; V gene: TRBV5-1; clone size: once; J gene: TRBJ2-2; D gene: TRBD2
CDR3 protein: CASSPQGTTDTQYF; CDR3 DNA: TGTGCCAGTAGTCCGCAGGGAACCACAGATACGCAGTATTTT; V gene: TRBV19; clone size: NA; J gene: TRBJ2-3; D gene: NA
CDR3 protein: CASSFTGIVAGANVLTF; CDR3 DNA: TGTGCCAGCAGTTTTACAGGGATAGTGGCTGGGGCCAACGTCCTGACTTTC; V gene: TRBV28; clone size: NA; J gene: TRBJ2-6; D gene: NA
CDR3 protein: CATATSGSLYNEQFF; CDR3 DNA: TGCGCCACCGCGACTAGCGGGAGTCTCTACAATGAGCAGTTCTTC; V gene: TRBV5-1; clone size: NA; J gene: TRBJ2-1; D gene: TRBD2
CDR3 protein: CTSSHEGGRRETQYF; CDR3 DNA: TGCACCAGCAGCCACGAAGGCGGGAGGCGCGAGACCCAGTACTTC; V gene: TRBV1; clone size: NA; J gene: TRBJ2-5; D gene: NA
CDR3 protein: CASSLENGAEQPQHF; CDR3 DNA: TGTGCCAGCAGTTTAGAAAATGGGGCCGAGCAGCCCCAGCATTTT; V gene: TRBV28; clone size: NA; J gene: TRBJ1-5; D gene: NA
CDR3 protein: CASKLRLQYF; CDR3 DNA: TGTGCCAGCAAACTGCGGTTGCAGTACTTC; V gene: TRBV5-8; clone size: NA; J gene: TRBJ2-7; D gene: NA
CDR3 protein: CASSLGGGTPNTEAFF; CDR3 DNA: TGTGCCAGCAGCTTAGGGGGCGGCACACCGAACACTGAAGCTTTCTTT; V gene: TRBV7-6; clone size: NA; J gene: TRBJ1-1; D gene: NA
CDR3 protein: CASSSGISYEQYF; CDR3 DNA: TGTGCCAGCAGCTCCGGGATCTCCTACGAGCAGTACTTC; V gene: TRBV5-6; clone size: NA; J gene: TRBJ2-7; D gene: NA
CDR3 protein: CASSRAVPGGNEQYF; CDR3 DNA: TGCGCCAGCAGCCGGGCCGTACCAGGGGGCAATGAGCAGTACTTC; V gene: TRBV5-1; clone size: few; J gene: TRBJ2-7; D gene: TRBD1
CDR3 protein: CASSLTRGGPYNEQFF; CDR3 DNA: TGTGCCAGCAGTTTGACCAGAGGGGGTCCCTACAATGAGCAGTTCTTC; V gene: TRBV27; clone size: NA; J gene: TRBJ2-1; D gene: NA
CDR3 protein: CASSLRQGAHEQYF; CDR3 DNA: TGTGCCAGCAGCTTAAGACAGGGTGCCCACGAGCAGTACTTC; V gene: TRBV7-2; clone size: NA; J gene: TRBJ2-7; D gene: TRBD1
CDR3 protein: CAGPGTPRGETQYF; CDR3 DNA: TGTGCCGGACCCGGGACCCCGCGGGGAGAGACCCAGTACTTC; V gene: TRBV19; clone size: NA; J gene: TRBJ2-5; D gene: NA
CDR3 protein: CASRVGTVTFYEQYF; CDR3 DNA: TGTGCCAGCAGGGTAGGGACAGTTACTTTCTACGAGCAGTACTTC; V gene: TRBV28; clone size: NA; J gene: TRBJ2-7; D gene: TRBD1
CDR3 protein: CASSRRTGVWTEAFF; CDR3 DNA: TGTGCCAGCAGCAGACGAACAGGGGTGTGGACTGAAGCTTTCTTT; V gene: TRBV2; clone size: NA; J gene: TRBJ1-1; D gene: TRBD1
CDR3 protein: CAWSVKSLAGRGNEQFF; CDR3 DNA: TGTGCCTGGAGTGTCAAATCTCTAGCGGGAAGGGGTAATGAGCAGTTCTTC; V gene: TRBV30; clone size: NA; J gene: TRBJ2-1; D gene: TRBD2
CDR3 protein: CASSFPGEPLANYGYTF; CDR3 DNA: TGTGCCAGCAGCTTTCCGGGGGAACCGTTAGCTAACTATGGCTACACCTTC; V gene: TRBV7-2; clone size: once; J gene: TRBJ1-2; D gene: NA
CDR3 protein: CASSTRDSGYF; CDR3 DNA: TGTGCCAGCAGTACGCGGGACAGTGGGTACTTC; V gene: TRBV6-5; clone size: NA; J gene: TRBJ2-7; D gene: NA
CDR3 protein: CASSWSPPGGKFDTQYF; CDR3 DNA: TGCGCCAGCAGCTGGTCCCCCCCGGGAGGGAAATTTGATACGCAGTATTTT; V gene: TRBV5-1; clone size: NA; J gene: TRBJ2-3; D gene: TRBD2
CDR3 protein: CASRRRGQGSYEQYF; CDR3 DNA: TGTGCCAGCCGGCGCCGAGGACAGGGGTCCTACGAGCAGTACTTC; V gene: TRBV5-6; clone size: NA; J gene: TRBJ2-7; D gene: TRBD1
CDR3 protein: CASSSLAGGPYNEQFF; CDR3 DNA: TGTGCCAGCAGTTCCCTAGCGGGAGGGCCCTACAATGAGCAGTTCTTC; V gene: TRBV27; clone size: NA; J gene: TRBJ2-1; D gene: TRBD2
CDR3 protein: CASRRPPGQGCFSNQPQHF; CDR3 DNA: TGCGCCAGCAGGAGACCCCCGGGACAGGGGTGTTTCAGCAATCAGCCCCAGCATTTT; V gene: TRBV10-1; clone size: NA; J gene: TRBJ1-5; D gene: TRBD1
CDR3 protein: CASSTLDRDYGYTF; CDR3 DNA: TGTGCCAGCAGCACGCTGGACAGGGACTATGGCTACACCTTC; V gene: TRBV7-2; clone size: NA; J gene: TRBJ1-2; D gene: TRBD1
CDR3 protein: CASSERVAGRSYNEQFF; CDR3 DNA: TGTGCCAGCAGTGAAAGAGTAGCGGGACGGAGTTACAATGAGCAGTTCTTC; V gene: TRBV6-1; clone size: NA; J gene: TRBJ2-1; D gene: TRBD2
CDR3 protein: CASSFSQGTGELFF; CDR3 DNA: TGTGCCAGCAGTTTTTCCCAGGGGACCGGGGAGCTGTTTTTT; V gene: TRBV9; clone size: NA; J gene: TRBJ2-2; D gene: NA
CDR3 protein: CASSYSVHQPQHF; CDR3 DNA: TGTGCCAGCAGTTACTCCGTTCATCAGCCCCAGCATTTT; V gene: TRBV6-6; clone size: NA; J gene: TRBJ1-5; D gene: NA
CDR3 protein: CASSFQDEQFF; CDR3 DNA: TGTGCCAGCAGCTTTCAGGATGAGCAGTTCTTC; V gene: TRBV7-9; clone size: NA; J gene: TRBJ2-1; D gene: NA